Following are 30 T cell receptor beta chains from one sample sequenced in a study of cytomegalovirus exposure and HLA in healthy donors. The protocol was immunoSEQ multiplex PCR, while the TCRdb copy is restricted to in-frame clones and leaves out a portion. This repertoire shows hundreds of thousands of clones, approximately 90% found once; its top ten account for 0.83%. Sequenced material: PBMCs. The receptors were gathered from a woman aged 18-29 years in good health and CMV-seronegative.

The chain carries TRBV6-5 and TRBJ2-3, with TRBD2 matching 8 bases. Germline lookup yields CDR1 MNHEY and CDR2 SVGAGI. V dropped 6 bases and J dropped 0; count of bases not matched to a gene: 5. This CDR3 has 15 amino acids. CDR3 amino acids: CASSNAGGSTDTQYF. DNA of the CDR3: TGTGCCAGCAGCAATGCGGGGGGAAGCACAGATACGCAGTATTTT.

This clone was observed once. This chain uses TRBV27 with TRBJ2-3, with no clear D. Germline V lookup: CDR1 MNHEY, CDR2 SMNVEV (reference sequence). The CDR3 covers 14 residues. Trimming pared 5 bases from V and 2 bases from J, leaving 11 bases between. The CDR3 nucleotides are TGTGCCAGCAGTCTACGAGACAACACAGATACGCAGTATTTT. Its protein product is CASSLRDNTDTQYF.

The V call is TRBV5-8, the J call TRBJ1-6, with 9 bases aligning to TRBD1. The CDR3 extends over 14 amino acids. With V trimmed by 3 bases and J by 15 bases, 10 bases remained unmatched. The V gene's germline CDR1 is SGHTS and CDR2 YDEGEE. The CDR3 protein is CASSSGTGPADLHF. The CDR3 region has the DNA TGTGCCAGCAGCTCCGGGACAGGGCCCGCGGACCTCCACTTT. The full variable domain, completed using reference TRBV5-8 and TRBJ1-6, is EAGVTQSPTHLIKTRGQQATLRCSPISGHTSVYWYQQALGLGLQFLLWYDEGEERNRGNFPPRFSGRQFPNYSSELNVNALELEDSALYLCASSSGTGPADLHFGNGTRLTVT.

The V and J genes are TRBV6-5 and TRBJ1-4; a possible D gene is TRBD1 (6 bases). Per the germline V gene, CDR1 is MNHEY and CDR2 is SVGAGI. V was shortened by 5 bases and J by 3 bases, with 13 bases between the two germline ends. The CDR3 is 15 amino acids. The CDR3 here is CASSQKGVANEKLFF. The CDR3 DNA follows: TGTGCCAGCAGTCAGAAGGGGGTGGCTAATGAAAAACTGTTTTTT.

The chain couples TRBV4-1 to TRBJ2-7; D is unresolved. The V gene lost 5 bases and the J gene lost 3 bases, with 5 bases spanning the gap. The length of the CDR3 is 11 residues. Per germline, CDR1 MGHRA and CDR2 YSYEKL. Written as DNA, the CDR3 is TGCGCCAGCAGCTCCCACTACGAGCAGTACTTC. This codes for CASSSHYEQYF.

The chain links TRBV11-2 to TRBJ2-5, with D hard to call. Trimming pared 2 bases from V and 1 base from J, leaving 11 bases between. From germline, CDR1 is SGHAT and CDR2 FQNNGV. The CDR3 has 15 residues. Here the CDR3 reads CASSLSSNGQETQYF. DNA of the CDR3: TGTGCCAGCAGCTTAAGTTCTAACGGCCAAGAGACCCAGTACTTC.

This clone has more than one count but fewer than ten. This rearrangement joins TRBV6-5 to TRBJ2-1, with TRBD2 matching over 10 bases. Germline CDR1 is MNHEY and CDR2 is SVGAGI. The length of the CDR3 is 15 residues. Losses at the gene ends were 6 bases for V and 3 bases for J; bases not matched to a gene: 5. The CDR3 DNA reads TGTGCCAGCAGCAGGACTAGCGGCCTCTACAATGAGCAGTTCTTC. This encodes CASSRTSGLYNEQFF.

This clone appeared once. V and J are TRBV30 and TRBJ2-6; perhaps TRBD2 as D (6 bases). The CDR3 totals 14 residues. Trimming removed 5 bases from V and 4 bases from J, with 12 bases in between. CDR1 and CDR2 (germline): GTSNPN, SVGIG (reference sequence). The CDR3 DNA follows: TGTGCCTGGTTCGGGGGTGCGGGGGCCAACGTCCTGACTTTC. It translates to CAWFGGAGANVLTF.

The V call is TRBV2, the J call TRBJ1-1; 9 bases match TRBD1. J gave up 8 bases and V 7 bases, and 8 bases lay outside the gene matches. Germline CDR1 reads SNHLY; CDR2 reads FYNNEI. The CDR3 is made up of 13 amino acids. The CDR3 sequence is CASTFPGQGEAFF. CDR3 bases: TGTGCCAGCACGTTCCCGGGACAGGGAGAAGCTTTCTTT.

This rearrangement joins TRBV6-1 to TRBJ1-5; tentative D call: TRBD1 (6 bases). The CDR3 spans 13 residues. Between the trimmed V and J ends, which lost 8 bases and 7 bases, there was a span of 15 bases. The V gene's germline CDR1 is MNHNS and CDR2 SASEGT. The CDR3 here is CASGGGGVQPQHF. The CDR3 DNA sequence: TGTGCCAGCGGAGGGGGGGGAGTACAGCCCCAGCATTTT.

The chain uses TRBV10-1 and TRBJ2-3, with D maybe TRBD1 (5 bases). The V end lost 0 bases, the J end lost 4 bases, and 17 bases lay between the germline ends. CDR1 and CDR2 from the germline V gene are WNHNN and SYGVQD (reference sequence). CDR3 size: 17 residues. The CDR3 reads CASSESVGAGKSDTQYF. DNA of the CDR3: TGCGCCAGCAGTGAGTCGGTAGGGGCAGGGAAGTCAGATACGCAGTATTTT.

J is TRBJ2-5 and V is TRBV6-1; D may be TRBD2 (5 bases). Germline V gene data show CDR1 as MNHNS and CDR2 as SASEGT. This CDR3 is 13 amino acids long. V was trimmed by 2 bases and J by 5 bases, leaving 9 bases between them. The CDR3 bases are TGTGCCAGCAGTGAACAGAGGAGGGAGACCCAGTACTTC. Protein product: CASSEQRRETQYF.

The V and J genes are TRBV9 and TRBJ1-3; D perhaps matches TRBD1 (6 bases). Trimming removed 3 bases from V and 1 base from J, with 14 bases in between. The CDR3 runs to 16 residues. Germline V CDR1 and CDR2: SGDLS, YYNGEE. CDR3: CASSAEVGASGNTIYF. The CDR3 DNA sequence: TGTGCCAGCAGCGCCGAGGTGGGGGCGTCTGGAAACACCATATATTTT.

This chain joins TRBV30 and TRBJ2-7; 7 bases map to TRBD2. V lost 0 bases to trimming and J lost 2 bases; unmatched junction nucleotides: 7. Germline V CDR1 and CDR2: GTSNPN, SVGIG (reference sequence). The CDR3 sequence is 15 residues long. Here the CDR3 DNA reads TGTGCCTGGAGTGTATTTGGCGGGGGTCCCTACGAGCAGTACTTC. This translates into CAWSVFGGGPYEQYF.

This chain connects TRBV2 to TRBJ1-4, with D unclear. The germline gives CDR1 SNHLY, CDR2 FYNNEI. The CDR3 runs to 14 residues. V was pared by 5 bases and J by 0 bases, with 7 bases between. Written as DNA, the CDR3 is TGTGCCAGCAGTAAACTAGCAACTAATGAAAAACTGTTTTTT. Amino acids: CASSKLATNEKLFF. Full variable domain (missing parts from reference TRBV2 and TRBJ1-4): EPEVTQTPSHQVTQMGQEVILRCVPISNHLYFYWYRQILGQKVEFLVSFYNNEISEKSEIFDDQFSVERPDGSNFTLKIRSTKLEDSAMYFCASSKLATNEKLFFGSGTQLSVL.

This clone turned up a few times. The chain links TRBV29-1 to TRBJ2-1; 7 bases are shared with TRBD2. Germline V gene data show CDR1 as SQVTM and CDR2 as ANQGSEA. The CDR3 consists of 18 residues. V was pared by 3 bases and J by 0 bases, with 14 bases of the junction left unmatched. The CDR3 here is CSVEGLAEAPSSYNEQFF. The CDR3 DNA follows: TGCAGCGTTGAGGGCCTAGCGGAGGCTCCGAGCTCCTACAATGAGCAGTTCTTC.

The V gene is TRBV27, the J gene TRBJ1-2, with D tentatively TRBD1 (5 bases). V was shortened by 3 bases and J by 2 bases, with 7 bases between the two germline ends. Germline V gene lookup returns CDR1 MNHEY and CDR2 SMNVEV (reference sequence). The CDR3 totals 13 residues. The CDR3: CASSFRQNYGYTF. The DNA for the CDR3 is TGTGCCAGCAGTTTCCGACAGAACTATGGCTACACCTTC.

The rearrangement uses TRBV9 and TRBJ2-3; maybe TRBD1 (6 bases). V gave up 0 bases and J gave up 0 bases, with 11 bases separating them. The CDR3 is made up of 16 amino acids. Germline V lookup: CDR1 SGDLS, CDR2 YYNGEE. The CDR3 here is CASSVAWGHSTDTQYF. In DNA, the CDR3 is TGTGCCAGCAGCGTAGCATGGGGACATAGCACAGATACGCAGTATTTT.

J is TRBJ1-2 and V is TRBV28; 8 bases match TRBD1. Per germline, CDR1 MDHEN and CDR2 SYDVKM. This CDR3 spans 13 amino acids. The trim removed 4 bases at V and 6 bases at J, leaving 4 bases unmatched. CDR3 nucleotides: TGTGCCAGCAGTTCCAGGGGGCGTGATGGCTACACCTTC. Translating gives CASSSRGRDGYTF.

The rearrangement joins TRBV27 to TRBJ2-3; the D gene is possibly TRBD2 (7 bases). Trimming shortened V by 7 bases and J by 4 bases, and 21 bases separated the two germline ends. CDR3 length: 16 residues. Germline CDR1 reads MNHEY; CDR2 reads SMNVEV (reference sequence). The CDR3: CASTPGRGRPADTQYF. CDR3 sequence (DNA): TGTGCCAGCACCCCCGGGCGGGGGCGCCCCGCAGATACGCAGTATTTT.

This clone has just a few counts. This chain uses TRBV6-6 with TRBJ1-3; D is possibly TRBD1 (5 bases). Trimming shortened V by 2 bases and J by 3 bases, and 8 bases separated the two germline ends. The CDR3 contains 14 residues. CDR1 MNHNY and CDR2 SVGAGI come from the germline V gene (reference sequence). CDR3 protein: CASSYTRDGNTIYF. The DNA of the CDR3 is TGTGCCAGCAGTTACACCAGGGATGGAAACACCATATATTTT.

This clone was detected once. V and J are TRBV19 and TRBJ2-2, with D tentatively TRBD2 (6 bases). Germline V CDR1 and CDR2: LNHDA, SQIVND (reference sequence). This CDR3 comprises 17 residues. Deletions cut 6 bases from V and 5 bases from J, with 22 bases between. The CDR3 loop is CASSPGGGGWRTGELFF. The CDR3 DNA reads as TGTGCCAGTAGCCCAGGTGGTGGGGGGTGGAGAACCGGGGAGCTGTTTTTT.

This sequence joins TRBV6-1 and TRBJ2-3; 9 bases match TRBD2. Per germline, CDR1 MNHNS and CDR2 SASEGT. The CDR3 contains 16 residues. V trimming: 0 bases; J trimming: 5 bases; junction bases outside the gene matches: 6. The CDR3 nucleotides read TGTGCCAGCAGTGAAGCGTTGGCGGGAGGGCGAGATACGCAGTATTTT. Translating gives CASSEALAGGRDTQYF.

The V call is TRBV18, the J call TRBJ2-1; 11 nucleotides line up with TRBD2. The germline CDR1 and CDR2 sequences are KGHSH and LQKENI. The CDR3 is 13 amino acids. J gave up 14 bases and V 3 bases, and 6 bases lay outside the gene matches. CDR3 protein: CASSPGLAESEFF. CDR3 coding DNA: TGTGCCAGCTCACCGGGACTAGCGGAGTCGGAGTTCTTC.

The rearrangement links TRBV6-5 to TRBJ2-6, with TRBD2 as a possible D gene (5 bases). CDR3 length: 15 residues. In germline, CDR1 is MNHEY, CDR2 SVGAGI. V was clipped by 2 bases and J by 0 bases, with 5 bases between them. The CDR3 nucleotides are TGTGCCAGCAGTTACGGGAGCTCTGGGGCCAACGTCCTGACTTTC. This encodes CASSYGSSGANVLTF.

The V and J genes are TRBV5-1 and TRBJ1-1, with no clear D. Deletions cut 4 bases from V and 4 bases from J, with 20 bases between. The CDR3 consists of 16 residues. Germline lookup yields CDR1 SGHRS and CDR2 YFSETQ. The CDR3 nucleotides read TGCGCCAGCAGCGCCATTGTCACGCCGGGTAGCACTGAAGCTTTCTTT. Residues: CASSAIVTPGSTEAFF.

The J gene is TRBJ2-1, the V gene TRBV27, with a possible D match to TRBD2 (6 bases). From germline, CDR1 is MNHEY and CDR2 SMNVEV (reference sequence). V lost 7 bases and J lost 2, with 9 bases in between. The CDR3 runs to 13 residues. Written as DNA, the CDR3 is TGTGCCAGCACTAGCGTCACCTACAATGAGCAGTTCTTC. This gives the protein CASTSVTYNEQFF.

The chain carries TRBV27 and TRBJ1-5; maybe TRBD1 (5 bases). V was trimmed by 3 bases and J by 7 bases, leaving 19 bases between them. Germline V lookup: CDR1 MNHEY, CDR2 SMNVEV (reference sequence). This CDR3 is 16 amino acids long. The CDR3 sequence is CASSFGGRGAGQPQHF. For the CDR3, the DNA is TGTGCCAGCAGTTTTGGGGGGAGGGGCGCGGGCCAGCCCCAGCATTTT.

This clone has only one observation. The gene calls are TRBV9 and TRBJ1-3, with 9 bases lining up with TRBD1. J lost 2 bases, V lost 4 bases, and 7 bases had no gene match. The CDR3 has 16 residues. Germline V CDR1 and CDR2: SGDLS, YYNGEE. CDR3 in amino acids: CASSKWTGAAGNTIYF. DNA for the CDR3: TGTGCCAGCAGCAAATGGACAGGGGCAGCTGGAAACACCATATATTTT.

As DNA, the CDR3 is TGTGCCAGCAGCCGCAGGGTTATAAACACCGGGGAGCTGTTTTTT. Amino acid sequence: CASSRRVINTGELFF. The V call is TRBV11-2, the J call TRBJ2-2; tentative D call: TRBD1 (5 bases). There are 15 residues in the CDR3. V shed 5 bases and J shed 2 bases, with 12 bases lying between them. CDR1 SGHAT and CDR2 FQNNGV come from the germline V gene.